One and the same sample provided the 26 T cell receptor beta chains below, sequenced in a study of OX40 agonist ivuxolimab in advanced cancers. Method: immunoSEQ multiplex PCR; TCRdb's copy keeps in-frame clones and lacks some. The data contain around 73,000 clones, approximately 90% of them singletons. The source was CD4+ or CD8+ T cells sorted from blood, collected in a trial of the OX40 agonist ivuxolimab. The source is an adult with an advanced solid tumor such as melanoma, head and neck, liver or kidney cancer.

V is TRBV7-8 and J is TRBJ2-7; TRBD1 matches at 7 bases. CDR3 size: 15 residues. V trimming: 2 bases; J trimming: 1 base; junction bases outside the gene matches: 5. The germline V gene encodes CDR1 SGHVS and CDR2 FQNEAQ. This CDR3 is CASSLRGGGSYEQYF. The CDR3 bases are TGTGCCAGCAGCTTAAGAGGGGGCGGTTCCTACGAGCAGTACTTC.

The chain is built from TRBV30 and TRBJ1-2; perhaps TRBD1 as D (6 bases). The CDR3 contains 13 residues. Germline V CDR1 and CDR2: GTSNPN, SVGIG (reference sequence). V was cut by 0 bases and J by 8 bases, with 13 bases left in between. The CDR3 nucleotides read TGTGCCTGGAGTGTACGAGGGGGAGGCGGCTACACCTTC. This gives the protein CAWSVRGGGGYTF.

V gene TRBV5-4 combines with J gene TRBJ2-7; D unresolved. The CDR3 is made up of 14 amino acids. Germline lookup yields CDR1 SGHNT and CDR2 YYREEE (reference sequence). The V end was cut by 4 bases, the J end by 0 bases, with 11 bases between. The CDR3 nucleotides are TGTGCCAGCAGCCCCGGGCCAAACTCCTACGAGCAGTACTTC. It codes for CASSPGPNSYEQYF. The entire variable domain, with the rest obtained from reference TRBV5-4 and TRBJ2-7, is as follows: ETGVTQSPTHLIKTRGQQVTLRCSSQSGHNTVSWYQQALGQGPQFIFQYYREEENGRGNFPPRFSGLQFPNYSSELNVNALELDDSALYLCASSPGPNSYEQYFGPGTRLTVT.

The chain couples TRBV2 to TRBJ2-1; maybe TRBD2 (5 bases). Germline loops: CDR1 SNHLY, CDR2 FYNNEI. The CDR3 is made up of 14 amino acids. Trimming removed 6 bases from V and 0 bases from J, with 9 bases in between. The CDR3 region has the DNA TGTGCCAGCAGGGGGAGAAGCTCCTACAATGAGCAGTTCTTC. Translation gives CASRGRSSYNEQFF.

The V call is TRBV7-2, the J call TRBJ2-7; 10 bases match TRBD2. The CDR3 loop spans 17 amino acids. Unmatched junction bases numbered 5, after V lost 0 bases and J lost 0 bases. Per germline, CDR1 SGHTA and CDR2 FQGNSA. CDR3 sequence (DNA): TGTGCCAGCAGCTTAGCTAGCGGGAGGCTGAGCTCCTACGAGCAGTACTTC. Amino acid sequence: CASSLASGRLSSYEQYF.

V is TRBV19 and J is TRBJ1-1; D remains unclear. This CDR3 comprises 13 residues. V was clipped by 5 bases and J by 3 bases, with 10 bases between them. CDR1 and CDR2 (germline): LNHDA, SQIVND (reference sequence). CDR3 bases: TGTGCCAGTAGTTCCACAGAGGACACTGAAGCTTTCTTT. Its translation: CASSSTEDTEAFF.

This chain links TRBV6-1 with TRBJ1-5; a weak D match, TRBD1 (5 bases). Germline assignment: CDR1 MNHNS and CDR2 SASEGT. This CDR3 comprises 11 residues. Trimming took 6 bases from V and 11 from J, leaving 11 bases between them. DNA for the CDR3: TGTGCCAGCAGCGTAACGGGGGCCCAGCATTTT. It yields the protein CASSVTGAQHF.

V gene TRBV2 combines with J gene TRBJ2-1, with 8 positions matching TRBD2. CDR3 size: 15 residues. Losses at the gene ends were 4 bases for V and 7 bases for J; bases not matched to a gene: 9. Germline CDR1 and CDR2: SNHLY and FYNNEI. CDR3 nucleotide sequence: TGTGCCAGCAGTGGAACAGCGGGAGCGGAAAATGAGCAGTTCTTC. This translates into CASSGTAGAENEQFF.

V usage is TRBV5-4 and J usage is TRBJ1-4; D is unclear. Trimming left V 5 bases short and J 5 bases short, with 13 bases between. Germline V CDR1 and CDR2: SGHNT, YYREEE (reference sequence). CDR3 length: 14 amino acids. This CDR3 is CASRSDPWNEKLFF. DNA for the CDR3: TGTGCCAGCAGGTCGGATCCTTGGAATGAAAAACTGTTTTTT. Full variable domain (remainder filled in from reference TRBV5-4 and TRBJ1-4): ETGVTQSPTHLIKTRGQQVTLRCSSQSGHNTVSWYQQALGQGPQFIFQYYREEENGRGNFPPRFSGLQFPNYSSELNVNALELDDSALYLCASRSDPWNEKLFFGSGTQLSVL.

The chain recombines TRBV6-1 with TRBJ2-2; D uncertain. The CDR3 loop spans 14 amino acids. V lost 3 bases and J 7 bases, leaving 12 bases between the germline ends. Germline-derived CDR1 and CDR2 are MNHNS and SASEGT. The chain's CDR3 is CASSELQVGGELFF. The CDR3 DNA sequence: TGTGCCAGCAGTGAGCTCCAGGTCGGCGGGGAGCTGTTTTTT.

The V gene is TRBV14, the J gene TRBJ1-2, with D hard to call. The CDR3 is 13 residues long. Trimming stripped 2 bases from V and 6 bases from J, with 10 bases between. Germline assignment: CDR1 SGHDN and CDR2 FVKESK. CDR3: CASSQLGFHGYTF. CDR3 nucleotide sequence: TGTGCCAGCAGCCAATTAGGGTTCCATGGCTACACCTTC. Together with reference TRBV14 and TRBJ1-2, the CDR3 gives the full variable domain: EAGVTQFPSHSVIEKGQTVTLRCDPISGHDNLYWYRRVMGKEIKFLLHFVKESKQDESGMPNNRFLAERTGGTYSTLKVQPAELEDSGVYFCASSQLGFHGYTFGSGTRLTVV.

V gene TRBV11-2 combines with J gene TRBJ2-7; D perhaps matches TRBD2 (5 bases). Germline CDR1 is SGHAT and CDR2 is FQNNGV. The V end lost 4 bases, the J end lost 10 bases, and 17 bases lay between the germline ends. The CDR3 contains 13 residues. The CDR3 nucleotides are TGTGCCAGCAGCTGGGAGATGGAGACCGATCAGTACTTC. Protein: CASSWEMETDQYF. The variable domain in full, completed from reference TRBV11-2 and TRBJ2-7, reads EAGVAQSPRYKIIEKRQSVAFWCNPISGHATLYWYQQILGQGPKLLIQFQNNGVVDDSQLPKDRFSAERLKGVDSTLKIQPAKLEDSAVYLCASSWEMETDQYFGPGTRLTVT.

This sequence joins TRBV28 and TRBJ1-4; D is perhaps TRBD1 (5 bases). V lost 2 bases and J lost 0, with 13 bases in between. Germline V CDR1 and CDR2: MDHEN, SYDVKM. The CDR3 contains 17 residues. As DNA, the CDR3 is TGTGCCAGCAGTTTAGGGGGGGGACCTGCAACTAATGAAAAACTGTTTTTT. Translated, it gives CASSLGGGPATNEKLFF.

This chain joins TRBV15 and TRBJ2-5; 7 nucleotides agree with TRBD2. Trimming at V came to 3 bases and at J to 2 bases, leaving 6 bases not matched to a gene. From germline, CDR1 is LNHNV and CDR2 YYDKDF (reference sequence). There are 15 residues in the CDR3. The CDR3 is CATSRSFSGQETQYF. The CDR3, as DNA: TGTGCCACCAGCAGGTCCTTTAGCGGGCAAGAGACCCAGTACTTC.

CDR3 sequence: CATSRVGREAFF. The DNA for the CDR3 is TGTGCCACCAGCAGAGTGGGGAGAGAAGCTTTCTTT. V usage is TRBV15 and J usage is TRBJ1-1; D is ambiguous. The V gene lost 1 base and the J gene lost 8 bases, with 8 bases spanning the gap. The germline V gene has CDR1 LNHNV and CDR2 YYDKDF (reference sequence). CDR3 length: 12 amino acids.

The chain recombines TRBV29-1 with TRBJ1-1, with D perhaps matching TRBD1 (5 bases). There are 15 residues in the CDR3. V lost 4 bases to trimming and J lost 1 base, with 16 bases between them. Germline V gene data show CDR1 as SQVTM and CDR2 as ANQGSEA. CDR3 sequence: CSVVTSAQGNTEAFF. CDR3 DNA sequence: TGCAGCGTTGTTACCTCGGCCCAGGGGAACACTGAAGCTTTCTTT.

The chain employs TRBV5-1 and TRBJ2-5, with D uncertain. CDR3 size: 15 residues. Germline V gene data show CDR1 as SGHRS and CDR2 as YFSETQ. V lost 5 bases and J 2 bases, leaving 16 bases between the germline ends. CDR3 DNA: TGCGCCAGCAGGCGTCTCGGATGGGGTCAAGAGACCCAGTACTTC. Translating it yields CASRRLGWGQETQYF.

The chain is built from TRBV4-2 and TRBJ1-4, with D unresolved. The V and J ends lost 0 bases and 5 bases respectively, with 13 bases between them. Germline V CDR1 and CDR2: LGHNA, YNFKEQ. There are 16 residues in the CDR3. Written as DNA, the CDR3 is TGTGCCAGCAGCCAAGATTTGAGGTTGGGGAATGAAAAACTGTTTTTT. Encoded protein: CASSQDLRLGNEKLFF.

The chain uses TRBV9 and TRBJ2-6, with D hard to call. V gave up 0 bases and J gave up 0 bases, with 7 bases separating them. The CDR3 extends over 16 amino acids. Germline values: CDR1 SGDLS, CDR2 YYNGEE. The CDR3 sequence: CASSVEVFSGANVLTF. CDR3 DNA: TGTGCCAGCAGCGTAGAGGTGTTCTCTGGGGCCAACGTCCTGACTTTC.

This chain links TRBV11-3 with TRBJ2-5, with TRBD2 matching over 13 bases. In germline, CDR1 is SGHNT, CDR2 YENEEA. The CDR3 loop spans 16 amino acids. The trim removed 4 bases at V and 5 bases at J, leaving 7 bases unmatched. The CDR3 DNA sequence: TGTGCCAGCAGCTCTTTTACTAGCGGGAGGGTGGAGACCCAGTACTTC. This translates into CASSSFTSGRVETQYF.

The chain links TRBV2 to TRBJ2-7; D is tentatively TRBD1 or TRBD2 (5 bases each). Trimming removed 5 bases from V and 6 bases from J, with 14 bases in between. The CDR3 consists of 13 residues. The germline V gene has CDR1 SNHLY and CDR2 FYNNEI. Written as DNA, the CDR3 is TGTGCCAGCAGTCCTACAGAGGGGAGCGAGCAGTACTTC. Translation gives CASSPTEGSEQYF.

The rearrangement joins TRBV5-1 to TRBJ2-1; 10 bases match TRBD2. The ends lost 0 bases at V and 8 bases at J; junction bases unmatched: 14. Per germline, CDR1 SGHRS and CDR2 YFSETQ. The CDR3 length is 18 residues. CDR3 bases: TGCGCCAGCAGCTTGGCCCTGGGGCTAGCGGGAGTACAGGATGAGCAGTTCTTC. Its translation: CASSLALGLAGVQDEQFF. The entire variable domain, with the rest obtained from reference TRBV5-1 and TRBJ2-1, is as follows: KAGVTQTPRYLIKTRGQQVTLSCSPISGHRSVSWYQQTPGQGLQFLFEYFSETQRNKGNFPGRFSGRQFSNSRSEMNVSTLELGDSALYLCASSLALGLAGVQDEQFFGPGTRLTVL.

The V and J genes are TRBV18 and TRBJ2-7; the D is unclear. Per germline, CDR1 KGHSH and CDR2 LQKENI. The CDR3 covers 12 residues. Trimming left V 4 bases short and J 0 bases short, with 4 bases between. CDR3 coding DNA: TGTGCCAGCTCACGGAGCTCCTACGAGCAGTACTTC. Translated: CASSRSSYEQYF.

The V gene is TRBV5-1, the J gene TRBJ2-3; weak D call: TRBD1 (5 bases). Deletions cut 1 base from V and 4 bases from J, with 7 bases between. The CDR3 is 13 amino acids. Germline CDR1 is SGHRS and CDR2 is YFSETQ. CDR3 sequence (DNA): TGCGCCAGCAGCTTGTCAGGGCCAGATACGCAGTATTTT. The encoded protein is CASSLSGPDTQYF.

The chain joins TRBV6-6 to TRBJ1-4; D remains unclear. This CDR3 comprises 12 residues. Germline lookup yields CDR1 MNHNY and CDR2 SVGAGI (reference sequence). Trimming left V 0 bases short and J 7 bases short, with 3 bases between. The CDR3 bases are TGTGCCAGCAGTTACTCCGGTGAAAAACTGTTTTTT. Residues: CASSYSGEKLFF.

The chain links TRBV2 to TRBJ2-5, with TRBD1 matching 8 bases. CDR1 and CDR2 (germline): SNHLY, FYNNEI. This CDR3 spans 13 amino acids. J lost 5 bases, V lost 6 bases, and 5 bases had no gene match. CDR3: CASRTGAGETQYF. As DNA, the CDR3 is TGTGCCAGCAGGACAGGGGCAGGGGAGACCCAGTACTTC.